This T cell receptor beta chain stems from a study of beta chain features in type 1 diabetes. Germline loops: CDR1 LNHDA, CDR2 SQIVND (reference sequence). V lost 3 bases to trimming and J lost 6 bases, with 17 bases between them. The CDR3 contains 15 residues. CD45RO/CCR7/CD25/CD127/CD95/CD27 staining was used to isolate CD4+ naive, central memory, regulatory and stem cell-like memory cells by sorting. Expressed TCRB transcripts were sequenced because the isolated RNA had all been reverse transcribed beforehand. Measured with immunoSEQ multiplex PCR; TCRdb has only the in-frame clones, and not every one. The repertoire holds about 16,000 clones, with roughly three quarters as singletons. Comment on this clone: Its antigen remains unknown.

Study-level results: HLA effects on TCRB rearrangement stayed unresolved here. Relative to healthy donors, patients appeared to have naive, central memory and Treg TCRB repertoires that were more similar. Among patients with Type 1 diabetes, TCRB CDR3s were moderately but significantly shorter in every one of the four CD4+ subsets.

Sequenced input: stem cell memory CD4+ T cells from blood. The rearrangement uses TRBV19 and TRBJ1-1, with D possibly matching TRBD1 (5 bases). This TCR derives from a man aged 25 to 40 with type 1 diabetes. In DNA, the CDR3 is TGTGCCAGTAGTATGGGTTTAGGGGTGCTCTCTGAAGCTTTCTTT. Its translation: CASSMGLGVLSEAFF.